The 28 T cell receptor beta chains below come from one sample, sequenced in a study of cytotoxic CD8 clonotypes in ibrutinib-treated CLL. Clones were read by immunoSEQ multiplex PCR, and TCRdb kept only the in-frame ones, dropping some. The table includes roughly 76,000 clones, 80% detected once. The sequencing used PBMCs, collected at disease progression, from a patient treated with ibrutinib. These receptors originate from a human donor with chronic lymphocytic leukemia.

The rearrangement links TRBV5-1 to TRBJ2-5; D unresolved. Per the germline V gene, CDR1 is SGHRS and CDR2 is YFSETQ. The CDR3 is 16 residues long. The V gene lost 0 bases and the J gene lost 2 bases, with 14 bases spanning the gap. For the CDR3, the DNA is TGCGCCAGCAGCTTGGCTCCACCATCCGTTCAAGAGACCCAGTACTTC. This gives the protein CASSLAPPSVQETQYF.

DNA for the CDR3: TGTGCCAGCTCACCACCTGGACTAGCGGGGGTCTACAATGAGCAGTTCTTC. Translation: CASSPPGLAGVYNEQFF. The chain employs TRBV18 and TRBJ2-1; 13 bases are a match to TRBD2. The V gene end was trimmed by 0 bases and the J gene end by 3 bases; junction bases not matched to a gene: 2. Germline values: CDR1 KGHSH, CDR2 LQKENI. The CDR3 contains 17 residues.

The CDR3 reads CASSVSGIVYF. The DNA for the CDR3 is TGTGCCAGCAGTGTTAGCGGGATCGTTTACTTC. This chain uses TRBV2 with TRBJ2-4, with TRBD2 identical over 8 bases. This CDR3 contains 11 residues. V shed 4 bases and J 16 bases; nucleotides not matched to a gene: 6. Germline CDR1 reads SNHLY; CDR2 reads FYNNEI.

V is TRBV28 and J is TRBJ1-2; D might be TRBD1 (5 bases). CDR3 size: 15 residues. Deletions cut 6 bases from V and 8 bases from J, with 22 bases between. Germline V gives CDR1 MDHEN, CDR2 SYDVKM. CDR3 coding DNA: TGTGCCAGCAGCTCTCATACAGGCCTTTTGGGAGGCTACACCTTC. This translates into CASSSHTGLLGGYTF.

V usage is TRBV7-9 and J usage is TRBJ2-7, with 13 bases fitting TRBD2. CDR1 and CDR2 (germline): SEHNR, FQNEAQ (reference sequence). V shed 5 bases, J shed 3 bases, and the junction held 1 base outside the gene matches. This CDR3 has 14 amino acids. This chain's CDR3 is CASSRTSGGYEQYF. The CDR3 DNA reads as TGTGCCAGCAGCAGGACTAGCGGGGGCTACGAGCAGTACTTC.

The rearrangement uses TRBV7-9 and TRBJ2-7, with TRBD1 as a possible D gene (8 bases). Germline loops: CDR1 SEHNR, CDR2 FQNEAQ (reference sequence). The CDR3 is 16 amino acids. V gave up 7 bases and J gave up 7 bases, with 26 bases separating them. CDR3 loop: CASKPPRRQGREEQYF. The CDR3 region has the DNA TGTGCCAGCAAACCCCCCCGACGACAGGGGAGGGAAGAGCAGTACTTC.

The rearrangement joins TRBV2 to TRBJ1-1, with a weak D call TRBD1 (6 bases). Trimming took 6 bases from V and 0 from J, leaving 17 bases between them. This CDR3 is built from 16 residues. Germline CDR1 and CDR2: SNHLY and FYNNEI. CDR3 sequence reads: CASSPNRVVLNTEAFF. In DNA form, the CDR3 reads TGTGCCAGCAGCCCCAACAGGGTTGTTTTGAACACTGAAGCTTTCTTT.

The rearrangement joins TRBV5-1 to TRBJ2-1; D unresolved. The germline V and J ends were trimmed by 2 bases and 3 bases, with 3 bases remaining between them. Germline V gene data show CDR1 as SGHRS and CDR2 as YFSETQ. The CDR3 covers 12 residues. The CDR3 bases are TGCGCCAGCAGCTTAGTCTACAATGAGCAGTTCTTC. Encoded protein: CASSLVYNEQFF.

V and J are TRBV27 and TRBJ1-1, with D possibly TRBD1 on 6 matching bases. The V gene's germline CDR1 is MNHEY and CDR2 SMNVEV (reference sequence). The germline V and J ends were trimmed by 7 bases and 1 base, with 13 bases remaining between them. This CDR3 has 14 amino acids. CDR3: CASISGAKNTEAFF. In DNA, the CDR3 is TGTGCCAGCATATCAGGGGCAAAGAACACTGAAGCTTTCTTT.

J is TRBJ1-4 and V is TRBV27; D unresolved. Germline V lookup: CDR1 MNHEY, CDR2 SMNVEV (reference sequence). The V end lost 3 bases, the J end lost 4 bases, and 12 bases lay between the germline ends. The CDR3 runs 15 residues. The CDR3 DNA reads as TGTGCCAGCAGTTTCCTGTTCCAGCTTAATGAAAAACTGTTTTTT. Translating it yields CASSFLFQLNEKLFF.

The chain uses TRBV7-9 and TRBJ1-4; the D is unclear. The CDR3 contains 15 residues. Trimming removed 0 bases at V and 5 bases at J, with 10 bases between. Germline loops: CDR1 SEHNR, CDR2 FQNEAQ (reference sequence). The CDR3: CASSLAAQLNEKLFF. DNA of the CDR3: TGTGCCAGCAGCTTAGCTGCCCAGCTCAATGAAAAACTGTTTTTT.

The chain combines TRBV29-1 with TRBJ1-1, with 11 positions matching TRBD1. V shed 5 bases and J 0 bases; nucleotides not matched to a gene: 8. From germline, CDR1 is SQVTM and CDR2 ANQGSEA. This CDR3 is built from 16 residues. CDR3 sequence reads: CSVTGTGGTMNTEAFF. In DNA form, the CDR3 reads TGCAGCGTTACCGGGACAGGGGGAACGATGAACACTGAAGCTTTCTTT.

The rearrangement uses TRBV18 and TRBJ1-2, with unresolved D. The germline V and J ends were trimmed by 2 bases and 3 bases, with 10 bases remaining between them. Germline V gene data show CDR1 as KGHSH and CDR2 as LQKENI. The CDR3 is 14 residues long. CDR3 amino acids: CASSPSSGDYGYTF. CDR3 sequence (DNA): TGTGCCAGCTCACCATCATCGGGTGACTATGGCTACACCTTC.

The rearrangement links TRBV19 to TRBJ2-7, with 11 bases fitting TRBD2. J lost 1 base, V lost 7 bases, and 6 bases had no gene match. The CDR3 runs 15 residues. From germline, CDR1 is LNHDA and CDR2 SQIVND (reference sequence). The CDR3 region has the DNA TGTGCCAGTAAGATAGCGGGAGGGCCTTCCTACGAGCAGTACTTC. Its protein is CASKIAGGPSYEQYF.

This chain joins TRBV20-1 and TRBJ1-2, with 7 bases aligning to TRBD1. The CDR3 covers 11 residues. The V gene's germline CDR1 is DFQATT and CDR2 SNEGSKA (reference sequence). For the CDR3, the DNA is TGCAGACTCGGACAGGACTATGGCTACACCTTC. This codes for CRLGQDYGYTF.

The chain employs TRBV5-1 and TRBJ2-3; D is possibly TRBD2 (5 bases). Trimming took off 5 bases at V and 0 bases at J, with 10 bases between the two ends. Germline assignment: CDR1 SGHRS and CDR2 YFSETQ. CDR3 size: 14 residues. This chain's CDR3 is CASREVTSTDTQYF. The DNA for the CDR3 is TGCGCCAGCAGGGAGGTTACTAGCACAGATACGCAGTATTTT.

This chain uses TRBV30 with TRBJ1-2; tentatively, D is TRBD1 (5 bases). The CDR3 extends over 13 amino acids. The V gene lost 2 bases and the J gene lost 8 bases, with 15 bases spanning the gap. Per the germline V gene, CDR1 is GTSNPN and CDR2 is SVGIG (reference sequence). The DNA of the CDR3 is TGTGCCTGGAGTATCTCTTGGGGGTCCGGCTACACCTTC. Translated, it gives CAWSISWGSGYTF.

This clone is a singleton in its sample. The CDR3 loop is CASRRGRGNTEAFF. In nucleotides, the CDR3 is TGTGCCAGCAGGCGGGGCAGGGGGAACACTGAAGCTTTCTTT. The genes are TRBV6-4 and TRBJ1-1, with a weak D call TRBD1 (6 bases). Trimming removed 6 bases at V and 1 base at J, with 12 bases between. Germline assignment: CDR1 MRHNA and CDR2 SNTAGT. The CDR3 totals 14 residues.

V usage is TRBV2 and J usage is TRBJ2-7; no definite D call. The CDR3 sequence is 15 residues long. Deletions cut 7 bases from V and 0 bases from J, with 16 bases between. Germline values: CDR1 SNHLY, CDR2 FYNNEI. The CDR3 is CASTRLPRISYEQYF. CDR3 sequence (DNA): TGTGCCAGCACCCGCCTGCCTAGGATCTCCTACGAGCAGTACTTC. Using reference TRBV2 and TRBJ2-7 for the parts outside the CDR3, the full variable domain is EPEVTQTPSHQVTQMGQEVILRCVPISNHLYFYWYRQILGQKVEFLVSFYNNEISEKSEIFDDQFSVERPDGSNFTLKIRSTKLEDSAMYFCASTRLPRISYEQYFGPGTRLTVT.

The gene calls are TRBV9 and TRBJ2-2; 8 nucleotides align to TRBD2. The junction had 11 bases not matched to a gene; V was cut back by 4 bases and J by 6 bases. The CDR3 extends over 16 amino acids. The V gene's germline CDR1 is SGDLS and CDR2 YYNGEE. This CDR3 is CASSQIPAGVSGELFF. The DNA of the CDR3 is TGTGCCAGCAGCCAGATACCAGCGGGAGTATCCGGGGAGCTGTTTTTT.

The rearrangement joins TRBV6-6 to TRBJ2-1, with D perhaps TRBD2 (7 bases). Germline V gene sequence: CDR1 MNHNY, CDR2 SVGAGI (reference sequence). Trimming stripped 11 bases from V and 4 bases from J, with 21 bases between. The CDR3 totals 15 residues. The CDR3 DNA reads as TGTGCCGGCGCCGTAGGGGGGGAAGCTTACAATGAGCAGTTCTTC. Amino acids: CAGAVGGEAYNEQFF.

J is TRBJ2-3 and V is TRBV6-1; TRBD2 matches at 9 bases. The CDR3 loop spans 15 amino acids. V trimming: 6 bases; J trimming: 0 bases; junction bases outside the gene matches: 4. Germline CDR1 reads MNHNS; CDR2 reads SASEGT. CDR3: CASRASGRSTDTQYF. In nucleotides, the CDR3 is TGTGCCAGCAGGGCCAGCGGGAGGAGCACAGATACGCAGTATTTT.

The chain joins TRBV5-4 to TRBJ1-5, with TRBD1 as a possible D gene (5 bases). The CDR3 has 14 residues. The ends were cut back, 7 bases at V and 2 bases at J, with 13 bases in the middle. Germline CDR1 and CDR2: SGHNT and YYREEE (reference sequence). The chain's CDR3 is CASQTGPGNQPQHF. The DNA of the CDR3 is TGTGCCAGCCAGACGGGACCGGGCAATCAGCCCCAGCATTTT.

There are a few counts of this clone. The chain has TRBV6-1 and TRBJ2-3, with 8 positions matching TRBD1. CDR3 size: 14 residues. V shed 7 bases, J shed 5 bases, and the junction held 8 bases outside the gene matches. The germline V gene encodes CDR1 MNHNS and CDR2 SASEGT. The CDR3 sequence: CASTGQGAGDTQYF. DNA for the CDR3: TGTGCCAGCACTGGACAGGGCGCGGGAGATACGCAGTATTTT.

V is TRBV6-4 and J is TRBJ2-2; tentatively, D is TRBD2 (5 bases). The CDR3 spans 14 residues. V was clipped by 6 bases and J by 6 bases, with 14 bases between them. Germline V gives CDR1 MRHNA, CDR2 SNTAGT. The CDR3 region has the DNA TGTGCCAGCAGCGCATCTACCGGGGCCGGGGAGCTGTTTTTT. This codes for CASSASTGAGELFF.

This chain uses TRBV5-1 with TRBJ2-1; the match to TRBD1 covers 7 bases. The CDR3 extends over 15 amino acids. V lost 4 bases, J lost 6 bases, and 10 bases stayed unmatched. Germline assignment: CDR1 SGHRS and CDR2 YFSETQ. CDR3 protein: CASSPTGKVGNEQFF. CDR3 bases: TGCGCCAGCAGCCCGACAGGGAAGGTCGGCAATGAGCAGTTCTTC.

The V gene is TRBV10-2, the J gene TRBJ1-6, with 7 bases identical to TRBD1. Germline-derived CDR1 and CDR2 are WSHSY and SAAADI. There are 16 residues in the CDR3. The V segment lost 0 bases and the J segment 5 bases; nucleotides outside the gene matches: 4. This CDR3 is CASSESWDRNNSPLHF. DNA of the CDR3: TGCGCCAGCAGTGAGTCGTGGGACAGAAATAATTCACCCCTCCACTTT.

This clone was observed a few times. This sequence joins TRBV29-1 and TRBJ1-2, with D maybe TRBD1 (5 bases). CDR1 is SQVTM and CDR2 is ANQGSEA in the germline V gene. This CDR3 comprises 14 residues. V lost 4 bases to trimming and J lost 2 bases, with 14 bases between them. CDR3 amino acids: CSVVLDNLNYGYTF. CDR3 bases: TGCAGCGTTGTACTGGACAATCTCAACTATGGCTACACCTTC. Complete variable domain (other parts from reference TRBV29-1 and TRBJ1-2): SAVISQKPSRDICQRGTSLTIQCQVDSQVTMMFWYRQQPGQSLTLIATANQGSEATYESGFVIDKFPISRPNLTFSTLTVSNMSPEDSSIYLCSVVLDNLNYGYTFGSGTRLTVV.